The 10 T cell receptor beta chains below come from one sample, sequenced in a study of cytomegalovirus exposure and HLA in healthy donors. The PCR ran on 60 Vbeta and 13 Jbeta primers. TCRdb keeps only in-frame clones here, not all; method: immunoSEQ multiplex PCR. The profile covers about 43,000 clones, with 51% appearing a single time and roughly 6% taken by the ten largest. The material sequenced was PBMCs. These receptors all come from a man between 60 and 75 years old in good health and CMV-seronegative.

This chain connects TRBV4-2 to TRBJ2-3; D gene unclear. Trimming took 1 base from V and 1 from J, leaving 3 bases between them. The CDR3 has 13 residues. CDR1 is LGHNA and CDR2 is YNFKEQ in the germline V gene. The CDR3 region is CASSQARTDTQYF. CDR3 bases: TGTGCCAGCAGCCAAGCTCGCACAGATACGCAGTATTTT.

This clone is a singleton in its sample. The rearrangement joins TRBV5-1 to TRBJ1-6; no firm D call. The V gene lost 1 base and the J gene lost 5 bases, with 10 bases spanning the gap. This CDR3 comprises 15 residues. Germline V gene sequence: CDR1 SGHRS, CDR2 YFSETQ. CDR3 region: CASSLKTDDNSPLHF. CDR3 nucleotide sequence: TGCGCCAGCAGCTTGAAAACAGATGATAATTCACCCCTCCACTTT.

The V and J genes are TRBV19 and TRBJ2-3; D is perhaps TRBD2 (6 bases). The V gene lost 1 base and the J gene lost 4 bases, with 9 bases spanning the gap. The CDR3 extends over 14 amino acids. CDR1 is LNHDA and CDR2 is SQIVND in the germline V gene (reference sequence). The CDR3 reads CASSIGGTPDTQYF. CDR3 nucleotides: TGTGCCAGTAGTATAGGCGGGACTCCAGATACGCAGTATTTT.

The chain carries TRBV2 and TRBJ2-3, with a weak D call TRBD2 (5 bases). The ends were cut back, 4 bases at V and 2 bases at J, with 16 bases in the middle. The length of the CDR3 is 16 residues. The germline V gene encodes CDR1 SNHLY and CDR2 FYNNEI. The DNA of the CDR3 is TGTGCCAGCAGTGTGTTCAACGGACTCCCCACAGATACGCAGTATTTT. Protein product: CASSVFNGLPTDTQYF.

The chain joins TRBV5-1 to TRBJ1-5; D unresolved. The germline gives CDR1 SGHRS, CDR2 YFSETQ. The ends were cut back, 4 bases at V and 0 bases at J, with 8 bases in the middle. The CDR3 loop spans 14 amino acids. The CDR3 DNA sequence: TGCGCCAGCAGCCCGGGAGATAGCAATCAGCCCCAGCATTTT. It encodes CASSPGDSNQPQHF.

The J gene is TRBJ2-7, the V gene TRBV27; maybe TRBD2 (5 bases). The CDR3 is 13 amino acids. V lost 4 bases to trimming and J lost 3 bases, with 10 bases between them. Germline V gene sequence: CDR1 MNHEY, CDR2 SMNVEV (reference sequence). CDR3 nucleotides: TGTGCCAGCAGTTGGTCCGGGAACTACGAGCAGTACTTC. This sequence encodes CASSWSGNYEQYF.

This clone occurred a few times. CDR3 in amino acids: CASRLQGGTEAFF. CDR3 nucleotides: TGTGCCAGCAGACTTCAGGGGGGCACTGAAGCTTTCTTT. The V and J genes are TRBV2 and TRBJ1-1, with 7 bases that match TRBD1. After removal of 6 bases from V and 4 bases from J, the junction contained 5 bases not matched to a gene. In germline, CDR1 is SNHLY, CDR2 FYNNEI. This CDR3 contains 13 residues.

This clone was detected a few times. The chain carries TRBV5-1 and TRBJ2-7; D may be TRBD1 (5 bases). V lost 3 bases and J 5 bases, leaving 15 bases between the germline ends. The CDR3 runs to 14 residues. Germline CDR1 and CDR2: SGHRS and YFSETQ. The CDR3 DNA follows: TGCGCCAGCAGCTCCGGTGAGTGGGGCCACGAGCAGTACTTC. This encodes CASSSGEWGHEQYF. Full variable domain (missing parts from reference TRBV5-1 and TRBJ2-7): KAGVTQTPRYLIKTRGQQVTLSCSPISGHRSVSWYQQTPGQGLQFLFEYFSETQRNKGNFPGRFSGRQFSNSRSEMNVSTLELGDSALYLCASSSGEWGHEQYFGPGTRLTVT.

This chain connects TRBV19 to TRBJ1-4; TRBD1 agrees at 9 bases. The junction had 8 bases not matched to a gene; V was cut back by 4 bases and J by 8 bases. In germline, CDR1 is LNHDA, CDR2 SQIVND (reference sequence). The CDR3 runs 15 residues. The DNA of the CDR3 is TGTGCCAGTAGTACGACGGGACAGGGAGGCGAAAAACTGTTTTTT. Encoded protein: CASSTTGQGGEKLFF.

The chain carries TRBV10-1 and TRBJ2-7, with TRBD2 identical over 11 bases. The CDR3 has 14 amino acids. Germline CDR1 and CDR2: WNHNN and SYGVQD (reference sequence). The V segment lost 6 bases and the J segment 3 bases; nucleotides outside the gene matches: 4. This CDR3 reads CASSTSGGYYEQYF. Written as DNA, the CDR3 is TGCGCCAGCAGCACTAGCGGGGGATACTACGAGCAGTACTTC.